This note documents a single TCR beta chain sequence. The antigen is not known. This entry is derived from a study of cytomegalovirus exposure and HLA in healthy donors. Study-wide results and caveats: Later on, an analysis showed TCR association rates differing by HLA locus, with DRB1 the most and HLA-C the fewest.

V lost 1 base and J 4 bases, leaving 10 bases between the germline ends. This CDR3 is 14 amino acids long. The V gene's germline CDR1 is LNHNV and CDR2 YYDKDF (reference sequence). The PCR made use of 60 Vbeta and 13 Jbeta primers. Sequenced by immunoSEQ multiplex PCR; TCRdb stores in-frame clones only, minus some. Of approximately 150,000 clones detected, about 80% appear once; the ten largest clones hold more than 9.5%. V usage is TRBV15 and J usage is TRBJ1-1, with D possibly TRBD1 on 6 matching bases. The sequencing input was PBMCs. This TCR was sampled from a man in his late teens or twenties in good health and CMV-seropositive. Here the CDR3 DNA reads TGTGCCACCAGCAGAGGGACGACAGGCACTGAAGCTTTCTTT. This sequence encodes CATSRGTTGTEAFF.